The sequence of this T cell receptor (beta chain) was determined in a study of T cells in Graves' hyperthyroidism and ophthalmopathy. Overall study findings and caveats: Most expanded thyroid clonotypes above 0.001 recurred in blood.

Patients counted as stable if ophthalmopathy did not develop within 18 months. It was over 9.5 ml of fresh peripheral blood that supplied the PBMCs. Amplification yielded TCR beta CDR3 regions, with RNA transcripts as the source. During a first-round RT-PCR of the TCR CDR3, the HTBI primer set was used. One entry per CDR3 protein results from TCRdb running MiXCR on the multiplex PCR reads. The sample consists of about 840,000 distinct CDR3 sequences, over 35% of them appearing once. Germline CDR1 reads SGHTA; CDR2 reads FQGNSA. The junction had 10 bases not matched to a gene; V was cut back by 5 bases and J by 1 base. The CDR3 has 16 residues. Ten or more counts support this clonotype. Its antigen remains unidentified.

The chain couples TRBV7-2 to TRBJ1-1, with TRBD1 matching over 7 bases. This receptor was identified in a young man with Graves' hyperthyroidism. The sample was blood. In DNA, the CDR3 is TGTGCCAGCAGCACACGACAGGGTCTCGGGAACACTGAAGCTTTCTTT. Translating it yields CASSTRQGLGNTEAFF.